Following are 5 T cell receptor beta chains from one sample sequenced in a study of blood T cell repertoires in COVID-19. TCRdb's table, derived via immunoSEQ multiplex PCR, lists solely in-frame clones and lacks some. Of about 210,000 clones in the sample, about 80% are singletons; the top ten hold about 2.3%. Sequencing was performed on peripheral blood. The receptors stem from a woman in her thirties or forties with active or convalescent COVID-19.

This clone was counted a few times. The chain carries TRBV28 and TRBJ1-4; D ambiguous. Trimming cost V 6 bases and J 8 bases, with 22 bases left between them. This CDR3 has 16 amino acids. In germline, CDR1 is MDHEN, CDR2 SYDVKM. The CDR3 nucleotides are TGTGCCAGCAGCCTTTATCACGGGGTGTTGGGCGAAAAACTGTTTTTT. Encoded protein: CASSLYHGVLGEKLFF.

This clone was seen more than once but under ten times. The chain recombines TRBV2 with TRBJ1-6, with D hard to call. This CDR3 is built from 16 residues. V was pared by 5 bases and J by 0 bases, with 11 bases between. Germline V gene data show CDR1 as SNHLY and CDR2 as FYNNEI. The CDR3 region is CASSPLTHSYNSPLHF. The CDR3 DNA sequence: TGTGCCAGCAGTCCACTAACCCACTCCTATAATTCACCCCTCCACTTT.

The chain carries TRBV3-1 (or the pseudogene TRBV3-2) and TRBJ1-3; 7 bases match TRBD1. CDR1 and CDR2 from the germline V gene are LGHDT and YNNKEL (reference sequence). V lost 4 bases to trimming and J lost 0 bases; unmatched junction nucleotides: 6. This CDR3 is built from 16 residues. This CDR3 is CASSPETGSSGNTIYF. In DNA, the CDR3 is TGTGCCAGCAGCCCGGAGACAGGGAGCTCTGGAAACACCATATATTTT.

The V call is TRBV29-1, the J call TRBJ1-2; a possible D gene is TRBD1 (5 bases). This CDR3 is 13 amino acids long. Germline V lookup: CDR1 SQVTM, CDR2 ANQGSEA. The V and J ends lost 7 bases and 7 bases respectively, with 19 bases between them. DNA of the CDR3: TGCAGCGCCCTGCGCACGGAGGGACCTGGCTACACCTTC. It yields the protein CSALRTEGPGYTF.

The V and J genes are TRBV5-6 and TRBJ1-2; TRBD1 matches 8 bases. Germline V lookup: CDR1 SGHDT, CDR2 YYEEEE. V gave up 7 bases and J gave up 7 bases; unmatched junction bases: 12. CDR3 size: 14 residues. Here the CDR3 DNA reads TGTGCCAGCCTTCGACAGGGGATGGGGAGTGGCTACACCTTC. Translated, it gives CASLRQGMGSGYTF.